The 11 T cell receptor beta chains listed next were all sequenced from one sample in a study of T cell changes during pregnancy in multiple sclerosis (dated by TCRdb to between 2018 and 2020). Receptors were amplified or captured by the immunoSEQ multiplex PCR assay. The source is immuneACCESS, and TCRdb retained only in-frame sequences with V and J called. Part of the clones is not carried over; for the studies checked, unresolved V genes explain less than half of this, and the remainder is unexplained. For this sample the table gives approximately 130,000 clones, of which 90% to 98% were detected only once. About 0.45% of the sample rests with the top ten. Source: peripheral blood, taken after pregnancy. The receptors were sampled from a female donor with multiple sclerosis, enrolled in a pregnancy study.

The CDR3 nucleotides read TGTGCCGCGACCGGGGGAGGCACCGGGGAGCTGTTTTTT. This translates into CAATGGGTGELFF. The chain recombines TRBV6-5 with TRBJ2-2, with TRBD2 as a possible D gene (6 bases). Trimming took 11 bases from V and 4 from J, leaving 14 bases between them. Germline V gene sequence: CDR1 MNHEY, CDR2 SVGAGI. The CDR3 length is 13 residues.

This chain uses TRBV29-1 with TRBJ2-1; 10 bases are shared with TRBD2. The junction had 13 bases not matched to a gene; V was cut back by 8 bases and J by 6 bases. The CDR3 runs 15 residues. Germline CDR1 reads SQVTM; CDR2 reads ANQGSEA. The CDR3 protein is CSQTPLAGGPNEQFF. The CDR3 nucleotides are TGCAGCCAGACTCCGTTAGCGGGAGGACCCAATGAGCAGTTCTTC.

This clone has just one count. The chain joins TRBV19 to TRBJ2-1; weak D call: TRBD2 (6 bases). CDR3 size: 14 residues. V was cut by 10 bases and J by 5 bases, with 18 bases left in between. Germline V lookup: CDR1 LNHDA, CDR2 SQIVND (reference sequence). The CDR3 reads CATHSTRRNNEQFF. The DNA for the CDR3 is TGTGCCACCCATTCGACTAGACGGAACAATGAGCAGTTCTTC. Drawing the rest from reference TRBV19 and TRBJ2-1, the complete variable domain is DGGITQSPKYLFRKEGQNVTLSCEQNLNHDAMYWYRQDPGQGLRLIYYSQIVNDFQKGDIAEGYSVSREKKESFPLTVTSAQKNPTAFYLCATHSTRRNNEQFFGPGTRLTVL.

The chain links TRBV5-6 to TRBJ2-6; no reliable D call. V was shortened by 0 bases and J by 0 bases, with 16 bases between the two germline ends. The CDR3 has 19 residues. Germline CDR1 SGHDT, CDR2 YYEEEE. The CDR3: CASSLVMAEFISGANVLTF. The CDR3 nucleotides read TGTGCCAGCAGCTTGGTCATGGCGGAATTTATCTCTGGGGCCAACGTCCTGACTTTC.

The genes are TRBV19 and TRBJ2-1, with TRBD2 as a possible D gene (5 bases). V lost 5 bases to trimming and J lost 2 bases, with 13 bases between them. Looked up from germline, CDR1 is LNHDA and CDR2 is SQIVND (reference sequence). There are 15 residues in the CDR3. The CDR3 region is CASSLRLAAYNEQFF. DNA for the CDR3: TGTGCCAGTAGTCTCAGGCTAGCCGCCTACAATGAGCAGTTCTTC.

The CDR3 is CASSTQGYAKNIQYF. CDR3 nucleotide sequence: TGTGCCAGCAGCACCCAGGGGTACGCCAAAAACATTCAGTACTTC. This chain connects TRBV28 to TRBJ2-4, with a tentative D call TRBD1 (6 bases). This CDR3 has 15 amino acids. V lost 6 bases, J lost 1 base, and 13 bases lay in between. Germline V gene lookup returns CDR1 MDHEN and CDR2 SYDVKM.

V is TRBV15 and J is TRBJ1-3; D is uncertain. Looked up from germline, CDR1 is LNHNV and CDR2 is YYDKDF (reference sequence). Between the trimmed V and J ends, which lost 0 bases and 16 bases, there was a span of 16 bases. The CDR3 loop spans 13 amino acids. The CDR3 bases are TGTGCCACCAGCAGAGATCACGGTGGAGCCCAGTATTTT. It specifies CATSRDHGGAQYF.

This clone occurred once. The chain carries TRBV5-8 and TRBJ1-2, with D maybe TRBD1 (6 bases). The V gene lost 3 bases and the J gene lost 4 bases, with 10 bases spanning the gap. The germline V gene encodes CDR1 SGHTS and CDR2 YDEGEE. This CDR3 region has 13 residues. The CDR3 loop reads CASSSQGRYGYTF. CDR3 nucleotides: TGTGCCAGCAGCTCACAGGGACGCTATGGCTACACCTTC.

The genes are TRBV6-1 and TRBJ2-3, with TRBD2 as a possible D gene (6 bases). The CDR3 totals 17 residues. V shed 2 bases and J shed 1 base, with 16 bases lying between them. Looked up from germline, CDR1 is MNHNS and CDR2 is SASEGT. CDR3 amino acids: CASSEYGLPDGTDTQYF. The CDR3 nucleotides are TGTGCCAGCAGTGAATATGGACTACCCGATGGCACAGATACGCAGTATTTT.

The chain joins TRBV28 to TRBJ2-3; 7 positions match TRBD2. There are 19 residues in the CDR3. CDR1 MDHEN and CDR2 SYDVKM come from the germline V gene. Trimming removed 5 bases from V and 1 base from J; junction bases left unmatched: 18. In nucleotides, the CDR3 is TGTGCCAGCAGTCTCCCCGGAGCGGGAAGTTGGGACCGCACAGATACGCAGTATTTT. Amino acid sequence: CASSLPGAGSWDRTDTQYF.

In its sample, this clone was seen once. CDR3 region: CASNGNQPQHF. Here the CDR3 DNA reads TGTGCCAGCAACGGGAATCAGCCCCAGCATTTT. The chain links TRBV28 to TRBJ1-5, with D uncertain. Trimming pared 7 bases from V and 4 bases from J, leaving 5 bases between. CDR3 length: 11 residues. CDR1 is MDHEN and CDR2 is SYDVKM in the germline V gene. Supplemented by reference TRBV28 and TRBJ1-5, the full variable domain reads DVKVTQSSRYLVKRTGEKVFLECVQDMDHENMFWYRQDPGLGLRLIYFSYDVKMKEKGDIPEGYSVSREKKERFSLILESASTNQTSMYLCASNGNQPQHFGDGTRLSIL.